Presented here are 5 T cell receptor beta chains from one specimen sequenced in a study of brain T cells in children with intractable seizures. Time point meaning: blood from clinic visit 5 months post-surgery; TSC patient then seizure free. Profiled with immunoSEQ multiplex PCR; TCRdb holds only in-frame clones, not every one. The data hold about 340,000 clones, with 93% observed a single time. This sample comprised peripheral blood, obtained roughly 5 months after surgery. These TCRs come from a boy in the first two years of life with tuberous sclerosis and intractable seizures.

The chain links TRBV7-9 to TRBJ2-7, with 7 bases identical to TRBD2. The CDR3 loop spans 14 amino acids. The germline V gene encodes CDR1 SEHNR and CDR2 FQNEAQ (reference sequence). J was trimmed by 1 base and V by 4 bases; bases with no gene match: 4. CDR3 DNA sequence: TGTGCCAGCAGCTCGAGCGGGATTTCCTACGAGCAGTACTTC. This translates into CASSSSGISYEQYF.

This chain joins TRBV3-1 (or the pseudogene TRBV3-2) and TRBJ2-3; 8 nucleotides align to TRBD1. After removal of 1 base from V and 2 bases from J, the junction contained 2 bases not matched to a gene. The germline CDR1 and CDR2 sequences are LGHDT and YNNKEL (reference sequence). This CDR3 has 15 residues. CDR3 amino acids: CASSQGTGITDTQYF. The CDR3 coding sequence is TGTGCCAGCAGCCAAGGGACAGGGATCACAGATACGCAGTATTTT.

The J gene is TRBJ1-3, the V gene TRBV24-1; D call uncertain. Germline V CDR1 and CDR2: KGHDR, SFDVKD. V lost 3 bases to trimming and J lost 4 bases, with 9 bases between them. The CDR3 length is 14 residues. In nucleotides, the CDR3 is TGTGCCACCAGTGATCTACGACAAGGAAACACCATATATTTT. Protein sequence: CATSDLRQGNTIYF.

This chain uses TRBV6-1 with TRBJ1-5; TRBD1 agrees at 8 bases. CDR3 size: 16 residues. V lost 1 base, J lost 2 bases, and 4 bases stayed unmatched. Germline V gives CDR1 MNHNS, CDR2 SASEGT. The DNA for the CDR3 is TGTGCCAGCAGTGAAGGCCCAGGGGGCGGCAATCAGCCCCAGCATTTT. The encoded protein is CASSEGPGGGNQPQHF.

The chain carries TRBV7-3 and TRBJ2-3; the match to TRBD2 covers 7 bases. J gave up 6 bases and V 6 bases, and 12 bases lay outside the gene matches. CDR3 length: 15 residues. The germline V gene has CDR1 SGHTA and CDR2 FQGTGA. The CDR3 spells CASSPVGLADDTQYF. DNA for the CDR3: TGTGCCAGCAGTCCGGTCGGGCTAGCGGATGATACGCAGTATTTT.